Presented here are 23 T cell receptor beta chains from one specimen sequenced in a study of CD4 T cells in relation to SARS-CoV-2 and coronaviruses. Unexposed donor CD4+ T cells date from about 2011-2018, before the COVID-19 pandemic. Isolation of CD4+ T cells took place after less than twelve days in culture. These receptors have no identified antigens. The table came from immunoSEQ multiplex PCR; TCRdb's copy has only in-frame clones and leaves some out. The data contain 20,000 to 25,000 clones, about 76% of them singletons. Sequencing input: CD4+ T cells from PBMCs, cultured in vitro. All receptors derive from a human donor in good health.

The chain links TRBV6-1 to TRBJ2-7; 11 nucleotides line up with TRBD2. Germline V gene data show CDR1 as MNHNS and CDR2 as SASEGT. V shed 2 bases, J shed 2 bases, and the junction held 5 bases outside the gene matches. The CDR3 is 16 residues long. CDR3 sequence (DNA): TGTGCCAGCAGTGAACGGGGGACTAGCGGCCCCTACGAGCAGTACTTC. Translated: CASSERGTSGPYEQYF.

This chain joins TRBV5-4 and TRBJ1-1; a possible D gene is TRBD1 (6 bases). Trimming took 6 bases from V and 1 from J, leaving 19 bases between them. Germline lookup yields CDR1 SGHNT and CDR2 YYREEE (reference sequence). This CDR3 has 16 residues. The CDR3 DNA follows: TGTGCCAGCACCATGGGGGCAGGGTGGGGGAACACTGAAGCTTTCTTT. Amino acids: CASTMGAGWGNTEAFF.

V is TRBV7-2 and J is TRBJ1-2; 7 bases align to TRBD1. Germline V lookup: CDR1 SGHTA, CDR2 FQGNSA. CDR3 length: 15 amino acids. Trimming at V came to 5 bases and at J to 6 bases, leaving 12 bases not matched to a gene. In DNA form, the CDR3 reads TGTGCCAGCAGCCCAAGGCGGACAGGACCGGATGGCTACACCTTC. This gives the protein CASSPRRTGPDGYTF.

This chain connects TRBV19 to TRBJ2-3, with 13 bases identical to TRBD2. V lost 5 bases, J lost 5 bases, and 4 bases stayed unmatched. CDR3 length equals 15 residues. The germline gives CDR1 LNHDA, CDR2 SQIVND (reference sequence). CDR3 DNA: TGTGCCAGTAGTGGACTAGCGGGAGTGGGAGATACGCAGTATTTT. It yields the protein CASSGLAGVGDTQYF.

J is TRBJ2-7 and V is TRBV18; 7 nucleotides align to TRBD2. The CDR3 is 13 amino acids. J was trimmed by 6 bases and V by 6 bases; bases with no gene match: 8. CDR1 is KGHSH and CDR2 is LQKENI in the germline V gene. This CDR3 reads CASSSPPGGEQYF. As DNA, the CDR3 is TGTGCCAGCTCCAGTCCTCCGGGGGGCGAGCAGTACTTC.

This chain uses TRBV5-1 with TRBJ2-1, with a weak D call TRBD1 (6 bases). Trimming took 2 bases from V and 9 from J, leaving 12 bases between them. This CDR3 spans 13 amino acids. Germline V lookup: CDR1 SGHRS, CDR2 YFSETQ. The CDR3 DNA is TGCGCCAGCAGCTTAGCAGGGGTTCGTGAGCAGTTCTTC. Amino acids: CASSLAGVREQFF.

V usage is TRBV6-4 and J usage is TRBJ2-1; D is unresolved. The CDR3 covers 14 residues. Germline CDR1 is MRHNA and CDR2 is SNTAGT. The CDR3 loop is CAAVTAMLYNEQFF. The CDR3 DNA is TGTGCAGCAGTGACGGCCATGCTATACAATGAGCAGTTCTTC.

This clone appeared a few times. This chain connects TRBV5-1 to TRBJ1-3; 10 bases are a match to TRBD1. V gave up 4 bases and J gave up 1 base; unmatched junction bases: 5. CDR1 and CDR2 from the germline V gene are SGHRS and YFSETQ. This CDR3 is built from 16 residues. CDR3 sequence: CASSAGDRGSGNTIYF. The CDR3 bases are TGCGCCAGCAGCGCCGGGGACAGGGGATCTGGAAACACCATATATTTT.

The chain recombines TRBV7-8 with TRBJ1-1, with a weak D call TRBD1 (5 bases). The CDR3 extends over 14 amino acids. Germline CDR1 is SGHVS and CDR2 is FQNEAQ. V was clipped by 1 base and J by 1 base, with 7 bases between them. CDR3 DNA: TGTGCCAGCAGCTTAGACAGGAGGAACACTGAAGCTTTCTTT. It yields the protein CASSLDRRNTEAFF.

CDR3 DNA: TGTGCCAGCAGCCCAGGGACACCTTGGAACACCGGGGAGCTGTTTTTT. Residues: CASSPGTPWNTGELFF. V and J are TRBV7-7 and TRBJ2-2; tentative D call: TRBD1 (6 bases). The length of the CDR3 is 16 residues. CDR1 SSHAT and CDR2 FNYEAQ come from the germline V gene (reference sequence). The ends were cut back, 5 bases at V and 1 base at J, with 14 bases in the middle. Supplemented by reference TRBV7-7 and TRBJ2-2, the full variable domain reads GAGVSQSPRYKVTKRGQDVTLRCDPISSHATLYWYQQALGQGPEFLTYFNYEAQPDKSGLPSDRFSAERPEGSISTLTIQRTEQRDSAMYRCASSPGTPWNTGELFFGEGSRLTVL.

This clone occurred once. The CDR3 DNA reads TGTGCCCCCCCGAGTCAGACTCCTGGGGCCAACGTCCTGACTTTC. It translates to CAPPSQTPGANVLTF. The chain joins TRBV2 to TRBJ2-6; D gene uncertain. The V and J ends lost 11 bases and 2 bases respectively, with 16 bases between them. Germline assignment: CDR1 SNHLY and CDR2 FYNNEI. This CDR3 comprises 15 residues.

The V call is TRBV5-1, the J call TRBJ2-2, with D possibly matching TRBD1 (6 bases). Germline V gives CDR1 SGHRS, CDR2 YFSETQ. Trimming took 1 base from V and 0 from J, leaving 10 bases between them. The CDR3 length is 16 residues. This CDR3 reads CASSLRQAANTGELFF. The CDR3 DNA reads TGCGCCAGCAGCTTGAGACAGGCAGCGAACACCGGGGAGCTGTTTTTT.

This chain connects TRBV30 to TRBJ1-5, with a tentative D call TRBD1 (5 bases). Germline-derived CDR1 and CDR2 are GTSNPN and SVGIG (reference sequence). The CDR3 has 16 residues. The V end lost 1 base, the J end lost 6 bases, and 19 bases lay between the germline ends. CDR3 in amino acids: CAWSAPQVWGGQPQHF. Here the CDR3 DNA reads TGTGCCTGGAGTGCTCCGCAGGTTTGGGGGGGTCAGCCCCAGCATTTT.

There are a few counts of this clone. The chain joins TRBV7-2 to TRBJ2-2, with D possibly matching TRBD2 (7 bases). Trimming removed 3 bases from V and 7 bases from J, with 12 bases in between. CDR1 and CDR2 from the germline V gene are SGHTA and FQGNSA. The CDR3 extends over 14 amino acids. The CDR3 DNA follows: TGTGCCAGCAGCTTGGGGGGGCAAAGCGGGGAGCTGTTTTTT. It codes for CASSLGGQSGELFF. The full variable domain, its missing parts supplied by reference TRBV7-2 and TRBJ2-2, is GAGVSQSPSNKVTEKGKDVELRCDPISGHTALYWYRQSLGQGLEFLIYFQGNSAPDKSGLPSDRFSAERTGGSVSTLTIQRTQQEDSAVYLCASSLGGQSGELFFGEGSRLTVL.

This rearrangement joins TRBV10-2 to TRBJ2-1; 10 bases are a match to TRBD2. The germline V gene encodes CDR1 WSHSY and CDR2 SAAADI. This CDR3 is built from 15 residues. V lost 7 bases, J lost 10 bases, and 13 bases stayed unmatched. This CDR3 reads CASTLSGGAAWEQFF. CDR3 DNA: TGCGCCAGCACCTTAAGCGGGGGGGCCGCTTGGGAGCAGTTCTTC.

V gene TRBV7-9 combines with J gene TRBJ2-3; D call uncertain. V dropped 7 bases and J dropped 5 bases, with 13 bases sitting between them. Germline CDR1 and CDR2: SEHNR and FQNEAQ (reference sequence). This CDR3 contains 13 residues. The CDR3 sequence: CASNSGMGDTQYF. In DNA, the CDR3 is TGTGCCAGCAACTCCGGTATGGGAGATACGCAGTATTTT.

The V and J genes are TRBV14 and TRBJ2-5; tentative D call: TRBD1 (5 bases). The CDR3 sequence is 14 residues long. From germline, CDR1 is SGHDN and CDR2 FVKESK. Between the trimmed V and J ends, which lost 1 base and 2 bases, there was a span of 8 bases. DNA for the CDR3: TGTGCCAGCAGCCAAGGAACAGGTCAAGAGACCCAGTACTTC. It encodes CASSQGTGQETQYF. Variable domain in full (rest from reference TRBV14 and TRBJ2-5): EAGVTQFPSHSVIEKGQTVTLRCDPISGHDNLYWYRRVMGKEIKFLLHFVKESKQDESGMPNNRFLAERTGGTYSTLKVQPAELEDSGVYFCASSQGTGQETQYFGPGTRLLVL.

The sample holds one count of this clone. V and J are TRBV9 and TRBJ2-3; the D call may be TRBD1 or TRBD2 (5 bases each). V was shortened by 3 bases and J by 0 bases, with 11 bases between the two germline ends. CDR1 is SGDLS, CDR2 YYNGEE, per germline. The CDR3 consists of 15 residues. The CDR3 loop reads CASSDLGTSTDTQYF. The CDR3 bases are TGTGCCAGCAGCGATCTAGGGACCAGCACAGATACGCAGTATTTT.

The chain carries TRBV10-3 and TRBJ1-4; D is undetermined. The CDR3 consists of 13 residues. From germline, CDR1 is ENHRY and CDR2 SYGVKD. The V and J ends lost 8 bases and 7 bases respectively, with 14 bases between them. The CDR3 spells CAIGDLGTEKLFF. The CDR3 bases are TGTGCCATCGGCGACCTTGGAACTGAAAAACTGTTTTTT.

The chain carries TRBV6-5 and TRBJ2-7, with 7 nucleotides matching TRBD2. Germline CDR1 and CDR2: MNHEY and SVGAGI. CDR3 length equals 13 residues. Trimming took 8 bases from V and 4 from J; bases not matched to a gene: 8. The CDR3 reads CASLWRETYEQYF. DNA of the CDR3: TGTGCCAGCCTTTGGCGGGAGACTTACGAGCAGTACTTC.

The V and J genes are TRBV19 and TRBJ2-2, with D hard to call. The V gene's germline CDR1 is LNHDA and CDR2 SQIVND (reference sequence). Between the trimmed V and J ends, which lost 1 base and 9 bases, there was a span of 6 bases. The CDR3 spans 12 residues. The CDR3 DNA is TGTGCCAGTAGTATAGTAGCCCGGGAGCTGTTTTTT. It translates to CASSIVARELFF.

The chain is built from TRBV7-2 and TRBJ2-3; possibly TRBD2 for D (6 bases). Between the trimmed V and J ends, which lost 3 bases and 2 bases, there was a span of 15 bases. CDR3 length equals 16 residues. CDR1 and CDR2 from the germline V gene are SGHTA and FQGNSA. The CDR3 is CASSFGAGWSTDTQYF. The CDR3 nucleotides read TGTGCCAGCAGCTTCGGGGCGGGATGGTCCACAGATACGCAGTATTTT.

This clone was counted once. The chain recombines TRBV5-1 with TRBJ1-3; D is undetermined. In germline, CDR1 is SGHRS, CDR2 YFSETQ. The CDR3 runs to 15 residues. V was cut by 4 bases and J by 8 bases, with 19 bases left in between. This chain's CDR3 is CASSPEDTSLDTIYF. CDR3 sequence (DNA): TGCGCCAGCAGCCCGGAAGACACTTCTTTAGACACCATATATTTT.